This T cell receptor beta chain comes out of a study of PD-L1 blockade in urothelial cancer (dated by TCRdb to about 2017). Looking at the study overall: All patients started therapy around 2014 and received atezolizumab 1,200 mg intravenously every 3 weeks. About nine tenths of the roughly 29 patients were identified as males with urothelial cancer of bladder origin, and a prior smoking history was reported by 18 of 29 patients. Patients had an ECOG performance status of 0 or 1 and had received between 0 and 3 prior chemotherapy regimens. Blood samples were analyzed 3 weeks after the start of treatment (second dose) and 6 weeks after the start of treatment. Blood samples gave a median of about 140,000 T cells and tens of thousands of unique TCRs, with a median clonality of approximately 0.08. Somatic, immune and clinical correlates of response to PD-L1 blockade with atezolizumab in urothelial cancer were the focus of an exploratory multi-omic analysis. Pretreatment tumor samples and matched peripheral blood, collected serially before and after atezolizumab treatment, underwent TCR sequencing. Durable clinical benefit was defined as a progression-free survival longer than 6 months, and TCR features were additionally tested against progression-free survival and overall survival. In the same patients, whole exome sequencing and RNA sequencing of pretreatment tumors were performed in addition to TCR sequencing. Durable clinical benefit was achieved by nine patients and was not achieved by 20 patients. Some 29 patients had pretreatment blood TCR-seq, about 24 had at least one posttreatment blood collection, and about 24 had tumor TCR-seq. Overall study outcomes, separate from this receptor: At 3 weeks after the start of treatment, tumor-associated TCR clones in peripheral blood had expanded more in patients with durable benefit (n ≈ 20, p = 0.022). Because of the small sample size (n ≈ 27) and the many exploratory analyses performed, the results are intended to be regarded as hypothesis-generating. Improved progression-free and overall survival was found to be associated with pretreatment peripheral blood TCR clonality below the median.

As concerns this clone: The antigen this receptor binds is unknown. Base qualities were left out, and no much larger clone turns up one base away.

Synthetic TCR analog templates were spiked into each PCR to estimate absolute template abundance from read counts. The immunoSEQ assay was used to amplify TCRbeta CDR3 regions from genomic DNA with bias-controlled V and J gene primers. Rearranged TCRbeta segments were sequenced at approximately 20X coverage. The original methods were these. Clustering was used to correct sequencing errors, and CDR3s were annotated against IMGT so that V, D and J genes could be assigned. Downstream analyses used only productive TCRbeta rearrangements and left out out-of-frame or stop-codon sequences. Clonality was calculated as one minus the Shannon entropy normalized by the log of the number of unique productive sequences. Clones differing between time points or between blood and tumor were identified by Fisher's exact test with Benjamini-Hochberg correction at adjusted p below 0.01. TCRdb took this table from immuneACCESS and kept in-frame rearrangements with V and J called. Such tables lack part of the clones; where checked against another copy, unresolved V genes explain under half of the gap, and the rest is unexplained. V, J and clone size derive from that table, while D and trimming were established from the DNA sequence. The sample contains 66,000 or so clones, roughly 90% of them found a single time. The ten biggest clones cover 11% of the sample.

Per the publication, the time point label means: peripheral blood 6 weeks after treatment start. The cohort included roughly 29 patients with locally advanced or metastatic urothelial carcinoma who were treated at Memorial Sloan Kettering on a trial protocol. Peripheral blood mononuclear cells were collected from each patient pretreatment and during treatment, giving between 1 and 8 total time points per patient. The Qiagen DNeasy Blood extraction kit was used to purify genomic DNA from total PBMCs and from tumor samples. PBMCs were collected pretreatment and during treatment, and were isolated and stored as previously described. The TCR originated in a man aged 55 to 70 with urothelial cancer. The material sequenced was PBMCs, taken around atezolizumab (anti-PD-L1) treatment.

The CDR3 reads CASFGARGRGENQETQYF. The DNA reads as follows: TGTGCCAGTTTTGGGGCCAGGGGGCGCGGGGAAAACCAAGAGACCCAGTACTTC. This chain is built from TRBV19 and TRBJ2-5, with 8 bases aligning to TRBD1. Taken from cysteine to phenylalanine, the CDR3 has 18 residues. Left in the record is the CDR3 DNA by itself, 54 bases read in frame from the first base. From V the trimming removes 8 bases and from J it removes 0 bases, while the gene matches leave 17 bases of the junction unaccounted for. The germline V gene (reference sequence) gives CDR1 as LNHDA and CDR2 as SQIVND.